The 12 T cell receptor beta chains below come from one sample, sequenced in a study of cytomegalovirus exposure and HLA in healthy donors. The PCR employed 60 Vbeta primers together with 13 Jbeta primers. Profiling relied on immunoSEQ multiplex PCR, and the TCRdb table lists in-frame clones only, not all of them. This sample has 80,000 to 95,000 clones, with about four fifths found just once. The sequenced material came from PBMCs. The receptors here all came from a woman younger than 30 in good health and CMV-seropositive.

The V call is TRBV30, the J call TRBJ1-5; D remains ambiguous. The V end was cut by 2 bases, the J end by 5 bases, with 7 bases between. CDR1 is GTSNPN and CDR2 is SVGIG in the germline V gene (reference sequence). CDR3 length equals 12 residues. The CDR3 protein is CAWSSTYQPQHF. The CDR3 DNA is TGTGCCTGGAGTTCCACTTATCAGCCCCAGCATTTT.

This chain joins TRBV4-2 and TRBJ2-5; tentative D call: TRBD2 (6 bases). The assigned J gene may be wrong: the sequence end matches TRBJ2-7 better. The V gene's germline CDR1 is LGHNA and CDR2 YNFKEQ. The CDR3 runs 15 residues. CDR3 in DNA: TGTGCCAGCAGCCAAGTAACGGGAGTAGCCTACGAGCAGTACTTC. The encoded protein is CASSQVTGVAYEQYF.

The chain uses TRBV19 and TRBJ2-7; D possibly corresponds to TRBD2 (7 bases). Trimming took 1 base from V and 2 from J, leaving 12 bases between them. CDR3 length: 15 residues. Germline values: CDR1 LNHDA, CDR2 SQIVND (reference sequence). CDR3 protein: CASSIAGGSPYEQYF. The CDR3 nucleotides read TGTGCCAGTAGTATAGCGGGGGGCTCTCCCTACGAGCAGTACTTC.

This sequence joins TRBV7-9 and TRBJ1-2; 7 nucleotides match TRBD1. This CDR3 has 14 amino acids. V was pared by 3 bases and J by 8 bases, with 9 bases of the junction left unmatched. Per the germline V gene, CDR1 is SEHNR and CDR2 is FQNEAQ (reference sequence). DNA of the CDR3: TGTGCCAGCAGCTTCGGGCAGGGGGGAGGAGGCTACACCTTC. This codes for CASSFGQGGGGYTF. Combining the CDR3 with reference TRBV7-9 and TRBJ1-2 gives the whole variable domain DTGVSQNPRHKITKRGQNVTFRCDPISEHNRLYWYRQTLGQGPEFLTYFQNEAQLEKSRLLSDRFSAERPKGSFSTLEIQRTEQGDSAMYLCASSFGQGGGGYTFGSGTRLTVV.

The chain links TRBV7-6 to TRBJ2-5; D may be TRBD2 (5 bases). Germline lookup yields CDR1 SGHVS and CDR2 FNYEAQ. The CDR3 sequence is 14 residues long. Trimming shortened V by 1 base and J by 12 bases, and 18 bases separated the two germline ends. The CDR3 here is CASSLEFSDLKKYF. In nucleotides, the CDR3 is TGTGCCAGCAGCTTAGAGTTCTCGGACTTGAAAAAGTACTTC.

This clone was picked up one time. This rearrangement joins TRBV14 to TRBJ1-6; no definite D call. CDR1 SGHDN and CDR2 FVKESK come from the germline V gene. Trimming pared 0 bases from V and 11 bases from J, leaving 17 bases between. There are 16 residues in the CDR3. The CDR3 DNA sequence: TGTGCCAGCAGCCAAGATGGTTTCGGCGGGTTTGCACCCCTCCACTTT. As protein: CASSQDGFGGFAPLHF.

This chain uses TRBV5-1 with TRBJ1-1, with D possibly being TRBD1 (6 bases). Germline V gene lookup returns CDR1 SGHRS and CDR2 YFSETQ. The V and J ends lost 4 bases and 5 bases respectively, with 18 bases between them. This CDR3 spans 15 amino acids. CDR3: CASSLYRQAGTEAFF. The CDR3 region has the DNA TGCGCCAGCAGCCTCTACCGACAGGCTGGGACTGAAGCTTTCTTT.

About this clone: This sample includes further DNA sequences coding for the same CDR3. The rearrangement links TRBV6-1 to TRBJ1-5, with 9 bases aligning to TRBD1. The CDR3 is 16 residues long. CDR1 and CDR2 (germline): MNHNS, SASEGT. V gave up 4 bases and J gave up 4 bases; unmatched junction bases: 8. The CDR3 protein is CASSVTAGQGNQPQHF. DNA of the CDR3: TGTGCCAGCAGTGTAACCGCTGGACAGGGGAATCAGCCCCAGCATTTT.

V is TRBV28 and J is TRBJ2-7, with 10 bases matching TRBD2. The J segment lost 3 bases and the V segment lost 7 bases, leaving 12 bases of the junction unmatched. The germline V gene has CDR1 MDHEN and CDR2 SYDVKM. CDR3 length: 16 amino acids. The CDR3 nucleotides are TGTGCCAGCACCCCCCCTCCGGGACTAGCGATCTACGAGCAGTACTTC. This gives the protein CASTPPPGLAIYEQYF.

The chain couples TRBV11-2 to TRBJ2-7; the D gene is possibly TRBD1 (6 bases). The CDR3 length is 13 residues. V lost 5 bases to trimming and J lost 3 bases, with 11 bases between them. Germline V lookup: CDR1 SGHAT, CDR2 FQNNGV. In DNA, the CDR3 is TGTGCCAGCAGCCAGATCAGGGGCTACGAGCAGTACTTC. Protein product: CASSQIRGYEQYF.

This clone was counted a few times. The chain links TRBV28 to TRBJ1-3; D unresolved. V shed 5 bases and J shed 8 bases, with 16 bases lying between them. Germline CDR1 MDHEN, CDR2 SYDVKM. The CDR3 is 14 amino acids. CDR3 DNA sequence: TGTGCCAGCAGTCCGCGGTGGTCGGAAGACACCATATATTTT. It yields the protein CASSPRWSEDTIYF.

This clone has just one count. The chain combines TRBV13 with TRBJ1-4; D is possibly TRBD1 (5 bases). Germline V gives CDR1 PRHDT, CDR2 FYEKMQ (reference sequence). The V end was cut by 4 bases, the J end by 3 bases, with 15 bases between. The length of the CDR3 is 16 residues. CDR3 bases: TGTGCCAGCAGCTCACGTGCGGGGGATTCTAATGAAAAACTGTTTTTT. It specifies CASSSRAGDSNEKLFF.